What follows are 9 T cell receptor beta chains derived from one specimen sequenced in a study of blood T cell repertoires in COVID-19. Libraries were prepared by immunoSEQ multiplex PCR; TCRdb keeps only in-frame clonotypes and omits some of them. The sample carries 100,000 or so clones, about 77% recorded once. Input material: peripheral blood. Receptors were obtained from a woman between 65 and 79 years old with acute or convalescent COVID-19.

This clone appeared a few times. This rearrangement joins TRBV4-3 to TRBJ2-3; 7 nucleotides line up with TRBD1. The CDR3 extends over 15 amino acids. The germline gives CDR1 LGHNA, CDR2 YSLEER. Losses at the gene ends were 0 bases for V and 1 base for J; bases not matched to a gene: 1. CDR3 sequence (DNA): TGCGCCAGCAGCCAAGAAGACAGGGGCACAGATACGCAGTATTTT. Protein: CASSQEDRGTDTQYF.

The sample holds one count of this clone. The genes are TRBV5-1 and TRBJ2-7; 9 nucleotides line up with TRBD2. CDR3 length: 16 amino acids. The V segment lost 3 bases and the J segment 4 bases; nucleotides outside the gene matches: 11. Per germline, CDR1 SGHRS and CDR2 YFSETQ. As DNA, the CDR3 is TGCGCCAGCAGCTCGATCGACCTAGCGGGGTCATACGAGCAGTACTTC. Amino acid sequence: CASSSIDLAGSYEQYF.

This rearrangement joins TRBV10-3 to TRBJ2-7; the match to TRBD2 covers 14 bases. CDR3 size: 15 residues. V shed 11 bases, J shed 4 bases, and the junction held 10 bases outside the gene matches. Germline loops: CDR1 ENHRY, CDR2 SYGVKD. CDR3 residues: CAASPGLAGDYEQYF. The CDR3 region has the DNA TGTGCCGCTTCCCCGGGACTAGCGGGAGATTACGAGCAGTACTTC.

The chain has TRBV30 and TRBJ1-6; D gene uncertain. V shed 5 bases and J shed 9 bases, with 14 bases lying between them. Germline V gene sequence: CDR1 GTSNPN, CDR2 SVGIG (reference sequence). The CDR3 extends over 13 amino acids. In DNA, the CDR3 is TGTGCCTGGGACGGACGGGGAACTTCACCCCTCCACTTT. This translates into CAWDGRGTSPLHF.

The V and J genes are TRBV9 and TRBJ1-6, with 8 bases identical to TRBD1. Germline trimming cut 3 bases from V and 5 bases from J; bases unmatched to any gene: 4. The germline gives CDR1 SGDLS, CDR2 YYNGEE. This CDR3 spans 15 amino acids. CDR3 bases: TGTGCCAGCAGCGGCCAGGGACAGGATAATTCACCCCTCCACTTT. Its protein is CASSGQGQDNSPLHF.

CDR3 protein: CASNSIGGSTEAFF. CDR3 in DNA: TGTGCCAGCAACTCCATAGGGGGCAGCACTGAAGCTTTCTTT. The chain uses TRBV5-5 and TRBJ1-1; TRBD1 matches 7 bases. J gave up 4 bases and V 6 bases, and 9 bases lay outside the gene matches. Looked up from germline, CDR1 is SGHKS and CDR2 is YYEKEE (reference sequence). This CDR3 has 14 amino acids.

This chain uses TRBV30 with TRBJ1-2; D gene unclear. The V end lost 0 bases, the J end lost 6 bases, and 5 bases lay between the germline ends. The germline CDR1 and CDR2 sequences are GTSNPN and SVGIG (reference sequence). The CDR3 runs to 11 residues. The CDR3 region is CAWSVLNGYTF. The DNA of the CDR3 is TGTGCCTGGAGTGTACTGAATGGCTACACCTTC.

This chain links TRBV6-4 with TRBJ1-1, with D unclear. Between the trimmed V and J ends, which lost 3 bases and 0 bases, there was a span of 5 bases. The germline V gene encodes CDR1 MRHNA and CDR2 SNTAGT. CDR3 length equals 13 residues. The CDR3 DNA reads as TGTGCCAGCAGTGAGAGGTTGAACACTGAAGCTTTCTTT. Translating it yields CASSERLNTEAFF.

In DNA, the CDR3 is TGTGCCAGCAGTTACTCTTTGGGGAGGGAGACCCAGTACTTC. This encodes CASSYSLGRETQYF. The chain links TRBV6-5 to TRBJ2-5, with D possibly being TRBD2 (6 bases). V was pared by 0 bases and J by 5 bases, with 10 bases between. This CDR3 has 14 amino acids. Germline V gene lookup returns CDR1 MNHEY and CDR2 SVGAGI.